The sequence of this T cell receptor (beta chain) was determined in a study of blood T cell repertoires in COVID-19. About the research overall: Donors in the United States, Italy and Spain gave samples during acute or convalescent COVID-19.

V was shortened by 5 bases and J by 8 bases, with 15 bases between the two germline ends. This CDR3 contains 13 residues. Germline V gene lookup returns CDR1 LNHDA and CDR2 SQIVND (reference sequence). Those enrolled, adults aged roughly 18 to 100 years, came from roughly 23 US areas. Cohorts were determined from participant-reported clinical history. TCRdb's copy holds only in-frame clones and misses some; the assay was immunoSEQ multiplex PCR. The sample lists fewer than 250,000 clones, more than 70% occurring once. The rearrangement links TRBV19 to TRBJ1-2; D is perhaps TRBD1 (6 bases). Sequencing was performed on PBMCs or T cells enriched from blood (not recorded which). The sequence was obtained from a woman in her thirties or forties with acute COVID-19. CDR3: CASSLTGLEGYTF. CDR3 nucleotide sequence: TGTGCCAGTAGTCTTACAGGGCTGGAAGGCTACACCTTC.